The TCR beta chain described here comes from a study of T cells expressing NK-cell markers. Germline V CDR1 and CDR2: GTSNPN, SVGIG (reference sequence). The CDR3 is 14 amino acids. TCRdb reprocessed the 5' RACE reads; each CDR3 protein has one entry and no DNA is given. This sample's clone table lists a few hundred thousand distinct CDR3 sequences. Sequencing was performed on blood T cells: a sorted CD56 or NKG2C T cell subset, CD4+ or CD8+ T cells, or bulk PBMC T cells (not recorded which). The chain couples TRBV30 to TRBJ1-5. The receptor was isolated from a man younger than 35 in good health. The CDR3 here is CAWSDVGGNQPQHF. The full variable domain, rest sourced from reference TRBV30 and TRBJ1-5, is SQTIHQWPATLVQPVGSPLSLECTVEGTSNPNLYWYRQAAGRGLQLLFYSVGIGQISSEVPQNLSASRPQDRQFILSSKKLLLSDSGFYLCAWSDVGGNQPQHFGDGTRLSIL.